Following are 19 T cell receptor beta chains from one sample sequenced in a study of shared clonotypes between healthy human individuals. Naivety among CD8 cells was defined by CD45RO negativity and positive CCR7 selection, thereby excluding terminally differentiated effector memory CD45RA+ cells. Sequencing was performed with immunoSEQ multiplex PCR; in TCRdb, only in-frame clones are kept and a portion is missing. The sample includes 2 million to 2.5 million clones, over 85% seen only once; the top ten take more than 0.95%. The sequencing input was naive CD8+ T cells sorted from blood. Source of these receptors: a man younger than 35 in good health.

In regard to this clone: At the DNA level, this CDR3 is encoded by other sequences in the same sample as well. This chain connects TRBV9 to TRBJ2-7; tentatively, D is TRBD2 (6 bases). The CDR3 totals 13 residues. Germline loops: CDR1 SGDLS, CDR2 YYNGEE. V lost 4 bases and J lost 2, with 10 bases in between. The CDR3 is CASSPPGAYEQYF. The CDR3 DNA reads TGTGCCAGCAGCCCCCCGGGAGCCTACGAGCAGTACTTC.

The chain joins TRBV27 to TRBJ2-5; no reliable D call. The V end was cut by 4 bases, the J end by 5 bases, with 11 bases between. The CDR3 has 13 amino acids. CDR1 and CDR2 (germline): MNHEY, SMNVEV (reference sequence). The CDR3 sequence: CASSSWGGETQYF. In DNA form, the CDR3 reads TGTGCCAGCAGTTCGTGGGGTGGGGAGACCCAGTACTTC.

The J gene is TRBJ1-2, the V gene TRBV18; D gene ambiguous. Trimming cost V 2 bases and J 4 bases, with 11 bases left between them. Germline CDR1 KGHSH, CDR2 LQKENI. CDR3 size: 14 residues. CDR3 in amino acids: CASSPSGGGYGYTF. In DNA, the CDR3 is TGTGCCAGCTCACCATCCGGCGGCGGCTATGGCTACACCTTC. The whole variable domain, filled in from reference TRBV18 and TRBJ1-2, reads NAGVMQNPRHLVRRRGQEARLRCSPMKGHSHVYWYRQLPEEGLKFMVYLQKENIIDESGMPKERFSAEFPKEGPSILRIQQVVRGDSAAYFCASSPSGGGYGYTFGSGTRLTVV.

This chain uses TRBV7-9 with TRBJ2-7, with D hard to call. This CDR3 comprises 14 residues. Germline V CDR1 and CDR2: SEHNR, FQNEAQ (reference sequence). Trimming took 2 bases from V and 0 from J, leaving 8 bases between them. The CDR3 protein is CASSLLGISYEQYF. The CDR3 bases are TGTGCCAGCAGCTTACTAGGGATCTCCTACGAGCAGTACTTC.

This clone is a singleton in its sample. This chain links TRBV5-5 with TRBJ2-3; D unclear. The CDR3 has 12 residues. Germline V lookup: CDR1 SGHKS, CDR2 YYEKEE (reference sequence). V was pared by 2 bases and J by 4 bases, with 5 bases between. The CDR3 loop is CASSFKSDTQYF. The DNA for the CDR3 is TGTGCCAGCAGCTTCAAGTCAGATACGCAGTATTTT.

Details on this clone: Other DNA sequences in the sample encode the same CDR3. The CDR3 loop is CASSLRGGTDTQYF. DNA for the CDR3: TGTGCCAGCAGCCTTAGGGGGGGCACAGATACGCAGTATTTT. The chain couples TRBV28 to TRBJ2-3, with D perhaps given as TRBD1 or TRBD2 (6 bases each). V lost 6 bases to trimming and J lost 1 base, with 11 bases between them. Germline V gene sequence: CDR1 MDHEN, CDR2 SYDVKM. This CDR3 spans 14 amino acids.

Concerning this clone itself: A junction end diverges from the germline sequence, so it may reflect a read error. The genes are TRBV6-5 and TRBJ1-1; TRBD1 might be the D (5 bases). The CDR3 is 13 residues long. From germline, CDR1 is MNHEY and CDR2 SVGAGI. CDR3 protein: CTSRTGSNTEAFF. CDR3 DNA: TGTACCAGCAGAACAGGATCGAACACTGAAGCTTTCTTT.

The J gene is TRBJ2-5, the V gene TRBV4-1; D perhaps matches TRBD2 (6 bases). Looked up from germline, CDR1 is MGHRA and CDR2 is YSYEKL. CDR3 size: 15 residues. Trimming removed 0 bases at V and 1 base at J, with 9 bases between. CDR3 region: CASSQDGGAQETQYF. CDR3 nucleotide sequence: TGCGCCAGCAGCCAAGATGGAGGGGCCCAAGAGACCCAGTACTTC.

V gene TRBV9 combines with J gene TRBJ2-2; D may be TRBD2 (5 bases). Germline CDR1 is SGDLS and CDR2 is YYNGEE. The CDR3 extends over 16 amino acids. Between the trimmed V and J ends, which lost 0 bases and 6 bases, there was a span of 15 bases. CDR3 bases: TGTGCCAGCAGCGTAGCTAGAATCTCTAGCCCCGGGGAGCTGTTTTTT. It yields the protein CASSVARISSPGELFF.

The rearrangement uses TRBV5-1 and TRBJ2-2; no definite D call. The CDR3 totals 15 residues. The germline V gene has CDR1 SGHRS and CDR2 YFSETQ. The V and J ends lost 4 bases and 7 bases respectively, with 17 bases between them. The chain's CDR3 is CASSERGPKDGELFF. Here the CDR3 DNA reads TGCGCCAGCAGCGAAAGAGGCCCCAAGGACGGGGAGCTGTTTTTT.

The chain carries TRBV13 and TRBJ1-1; 8 bases map to TRBD1. J gave up 11 bases and V 5 bases, and 10 bases lay outside the gene matches. CDR1 PRHDT and CDR2 FYEKMQ come from the germline V gene (reference sequence). The CDR3 runs to 13 residues. The CDR3 sequence is CASSATGVLGAFF. The CDR3 bases are TGTGCCAGCAGCGCGACAGGGGTCTTAGGCGCTTTCTTT.

The genes are TRBV6-6 and TRBJ2-7; D might be TRBD1 (5 bases). CDR3 size: 12 residues. Trimming pared 2 bases from V and 6 bases from J, leaving 8 bases between. Per the germline V gene, CDR1 is MNHNY and CDR2 is SVGAGI (reference sequence). The CDR3 loop reads CASSYIRGEQYF. The CDR3 region has the DNA TGTGCCAGCAGTTACATTAGGGGCGAGCAGTACTTC.

The chain couples TRBV4-1 to TRBJ2-1; D is undetermined. This CDR3 contains 16 residues. Germline V gene lookup returns CDR1 MGHRA and CDR2 YSYEKL. The V end was cut by 4 bases, the J end by 4 bases, with 17 bases between. The CDR3 DNA reads TGCGCCAGCAGCCCTCCCTTGCCCCTCCAATACAATGAGCAGTTCTTC. This encodes CASSPPLPLQYNEQFF.

The chain links TRBV27 to TRBJ2-7; 11 nucleotides agree with TRBD2. J lost 1 base, V lost 5 bases, and 10 bases had no gene match. Germline lookup yields CDR1 MNHEY and CDR2 SMNVEV (reference sequence). This CDR3 is built from 17 residues. The CDR3: CASSPLSGGAGSYEQYF. The CDR3 DNA is TGTGCCAGCAGTCCCCTTAGCGGGGGGGCCGGTTCCTACGAGCAGTACTTC.

This clone appeared once. CDR3: CASSLLLGENEQFF. The CDR3 coding sequence is TGTGCCAGCAGCTTACTCCTCGGGGAGAATGAGCAGTTCTTC. This chain connects TRBV7-9 to TRBJ2-1, with D perhaps matching TRBD2 (5 bases). CDR1 and CDR2 from the germline V gene are SEHNR and FQNEAQ (reference sequence). The CDR3 loop spans 14 amino acids. Trimming stripped 2 bases from V and 7 bases from J, with 12 bases between.

The sample holds a few counts of this clone. V usage is TRBV27 and J usage is TRBJ1-5; D ambiguous. Trimming cost V 5 bases and J 3 bases, with 17 bases left between them. CDR3 size: 16 residues. Germline values: CDR1 MNHEY, CDR2 SMNVEV (reference sequence). CDR3 DNA sequence: TGTGCCAGCAGTACGGGAGGCCCGGCCTTCAATCAGCCCCAGCATTTT. It is translated as CASSTGGPAFNQPQHF.

Comment on this clone: The sample holds other DNA sequences that translate to the same CDR3. The chain joins TRBV4-1 to TRBJ2-7; no definite D call. In germline, CDR1 is MGHRA, CDR2 YSYEKL. V gave up 0 bases and J gave up 2 bases, with 8 bases separating them. CDR3 length: 14 amino acids. The CDR3 region has the DNA TGCGCCAGCAGCCAAGACGCAGAAACCTACGAGCAGTACTTC. Encoded protein: CASSQDAETYEQYF.

The V gene is TRBV6-5, the J gene TRBJ2-1; tentatively, D is TRBD2 (5 bases). The germline V and J ends were trimmed by 2 bases and 10 bases, with 12 bases remaining between them. Per germline, CDR1 MNHEY and CDR2 SVGAGI. The CDR3 runs 13 residues. The CDR3 bases are TGTGCCAGCAGTTACACGGGGAGCGGAGAGCAGTTCTTC. Translation: CASSYTGSGEQFF.

This rearrangement joins TRBV27 to TRBJ2-1, with 8 bases matching TRBD2. V trimming: 6 bases; J trimming: 8 bases; junction bases outside the gene matches: 9. This CDR3 is built from 14 residues. Per germline, CDR1 MNHEY and CDR2 SMNVEV (reference sequence). CDR3 DNA: TGTGCCAGCAGAGTAGCGGGAAGGCCAGATGAGCAGTTCTTC. Translation gives CASRVAGRPDEQFF.